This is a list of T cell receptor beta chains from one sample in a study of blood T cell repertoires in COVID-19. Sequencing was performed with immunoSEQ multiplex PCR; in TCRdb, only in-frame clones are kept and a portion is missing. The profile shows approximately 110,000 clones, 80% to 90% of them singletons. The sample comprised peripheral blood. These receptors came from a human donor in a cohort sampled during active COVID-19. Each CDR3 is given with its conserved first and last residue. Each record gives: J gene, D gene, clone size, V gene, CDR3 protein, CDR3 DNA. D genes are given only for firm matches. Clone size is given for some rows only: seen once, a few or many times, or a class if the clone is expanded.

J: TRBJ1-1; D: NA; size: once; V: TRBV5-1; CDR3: CASSLGQAPEAFF; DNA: TGCGCCAGCAGCTTGGGACAGGCCCCTGAAGCTTTCTTT
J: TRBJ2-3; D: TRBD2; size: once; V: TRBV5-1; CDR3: CASSLGRGGGADTQYF; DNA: TGCGCCAGCAGCTTGGGGCGCGGGGGGGGCGCAGATACGCAGTATTTT
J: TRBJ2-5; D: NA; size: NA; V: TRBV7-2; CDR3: CASSLHFQETQYF; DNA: TGTGCCAGCAGCTTACACTTCCAAGAGACCCAGTACTTC
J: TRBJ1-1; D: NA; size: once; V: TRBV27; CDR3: CASSLKGRNTEAFF; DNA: TGTGCCAGCAGTCTCAAGGGGCGGAACACTGAAGCTTTCTTT
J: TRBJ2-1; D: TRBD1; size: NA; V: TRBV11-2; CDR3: CASSPRQGTEQFF; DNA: TGTGCCAGCAGCCCACGACAGGGTACTGAGCAGTTCTTC
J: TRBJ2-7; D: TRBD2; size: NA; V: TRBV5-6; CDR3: CASSLFGTTTYEQYF; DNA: TGTGCCAGCAGCTTGTTCGGGACTACAACCTACGAGCAGTACTTC
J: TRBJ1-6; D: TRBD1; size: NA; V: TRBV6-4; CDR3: CASSDGRGKDSPLHF; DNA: TGTGCCAGCAGTGACGGCAGGGGGAAGGATTCACCCCTCCACTTT
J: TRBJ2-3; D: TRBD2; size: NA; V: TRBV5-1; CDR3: CASSLLLAGGPDTQYF; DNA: TGCGCCAGCAGCTTGTTACTAGCGGGGGGGCCGGACACGCAGTATTTT
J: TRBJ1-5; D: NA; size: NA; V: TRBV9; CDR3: CASSVEMGEGGQPQHF; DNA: TGTGCCAGCAGCGTAGAGATGGGGGAGGGGGGTCAGCCCCAGCATTTT
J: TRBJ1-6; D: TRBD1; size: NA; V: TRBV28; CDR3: CASRLRQGRNSPLHF; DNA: TGTGCCAGCAGACTGAGACAGGGGCGGAATTCACCCCTCCACTTT
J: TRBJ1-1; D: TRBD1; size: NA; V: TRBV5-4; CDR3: CASRTDDRVREAFF; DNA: TGTGCCAGCAGAACGGACGACAGGGTCCGGGAGGCTTTCTTT
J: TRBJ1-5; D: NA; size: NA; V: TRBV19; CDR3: CASSPLGGALPQHF; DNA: TGTGCCAGTAGTCCATTGGGGGGGGCTCTACCCCAGCATTTT
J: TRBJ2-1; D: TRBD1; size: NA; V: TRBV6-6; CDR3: CASSPHLVGQGSHEQFF; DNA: TGTGCCAGCAGTCCTCATCTTGTAGGACAGGGAAGCCATGAGCAGTTCTTC
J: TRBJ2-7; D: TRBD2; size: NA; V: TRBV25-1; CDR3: CASGSAGGVYEQYF; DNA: TGTGCCAGCGGGTCTGCTGGGGGGGTTTACGAGCAGTACTTC
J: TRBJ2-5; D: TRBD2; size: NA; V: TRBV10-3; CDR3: CAISESSGEAETQYF; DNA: TGTGCCATCAGTGAATCTAGCGGGGAAGCAGAGACCCAGTACTTC
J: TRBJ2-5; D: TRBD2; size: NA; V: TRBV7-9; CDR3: CASILGTSPFQETQYF; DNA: TGTGCCAGCATTCTTGGGACTAGTCCGTTCCAAGAGACCCAGTACTTC
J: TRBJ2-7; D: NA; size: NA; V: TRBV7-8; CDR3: CASSLEVATYEQYF; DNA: TGTGCCAGCAGCTTAGAAGTAGCGACCTACGAGCAGTACTTC
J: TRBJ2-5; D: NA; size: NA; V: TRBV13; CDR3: CASSCLGAGEETQYF; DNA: TGTGCCAGCAGTTGCCTGGGGGCGGGGGAAGAGACCCAGTACTTC
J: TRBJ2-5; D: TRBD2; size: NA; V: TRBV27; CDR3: CASSLGELAGGTETQYF; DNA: TGTGCCAGCAGTTTAGGGGAGCTAGCGGGAGGTACAGAGACCCAGTACTTC
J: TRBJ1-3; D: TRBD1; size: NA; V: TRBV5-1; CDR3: CASSSRQGTGNTIYF; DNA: TGCGCCAGCAGCTCCCGACAGGGAACGGGAAACACCATATATTTT
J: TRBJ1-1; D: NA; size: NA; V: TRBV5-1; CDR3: CASSFGQNTEAFF; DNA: TGCGCCAGCAGCTTTGGACAGAACACTGAAGCTTTCTTT
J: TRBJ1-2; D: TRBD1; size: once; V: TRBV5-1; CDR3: CASSLVEGANYGYTF; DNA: TGCGCCAGCAGCTTGGTAGAGGGGGCCAACTATGGCTACACCTTC
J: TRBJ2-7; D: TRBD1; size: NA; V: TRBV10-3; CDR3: CAISRTGGYLLEQYF; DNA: TGTGCCATCAGTCGTACAGGGGGATACCTTCTCGAGCAGTACTTC
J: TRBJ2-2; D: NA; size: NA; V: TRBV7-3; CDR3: CASSSPRVGGELFF; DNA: TGTGCCAGCAGCTCACCCAGGGTCGGTGGGGAGCTGTTTTTT
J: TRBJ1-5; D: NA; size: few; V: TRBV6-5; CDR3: CASRDNSNQPQHF; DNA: TGTGCCAGCAGAGACAATAGCAATCAGCCCCAGCATTTT
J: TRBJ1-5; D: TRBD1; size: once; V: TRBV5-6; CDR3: CASSQLTGSGGQPQHF; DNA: TGTGCCAGCAGCCAACTGACAGGGTCCGGCGGTCAGCCCCAGCATTTT
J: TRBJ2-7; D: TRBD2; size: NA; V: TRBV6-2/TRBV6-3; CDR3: CASSSPHRLADYEQYF; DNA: TGTGCCAGCAGTTCTCCCCACAGACTAGCGGACTACGAGCAGTACTTC
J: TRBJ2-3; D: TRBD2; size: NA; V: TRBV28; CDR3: CASRIAGGGTDTQYF; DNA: TGTGCCAGCAGGATAGCGGGAGGAGGTACAGATACGCAGTATTTT
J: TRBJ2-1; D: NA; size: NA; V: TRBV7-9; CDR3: CASSGGQSSYNEQFF; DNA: TGTGCCAGCAGCGGCGGACAGAGCTCCTACAATGAGCAGTTCTTC
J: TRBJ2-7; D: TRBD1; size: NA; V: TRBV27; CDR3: CASSRAGTGSYEQYF; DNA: TGTGCCAGCAGCCGAGCCGGGACAGGGTCCTACGAGCAGTACTTC
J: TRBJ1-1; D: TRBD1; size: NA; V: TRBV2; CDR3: CASRPGTGQGEAFF; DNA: TGTGCCAGCAGGCCCGGGACAGGGCAAGGGGAAGCTTTCTTT
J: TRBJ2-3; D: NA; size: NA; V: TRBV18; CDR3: CASSPPQGWNTQYF; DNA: TGTGCCAGCTCACCACCACAGGGATGGAATACGCAGTATTTT
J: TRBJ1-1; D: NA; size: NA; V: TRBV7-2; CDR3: CASSSLSLLEAFF; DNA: TGTGCCAGCAGCTCCCTATCTCTCCTCGAAGCTTTCTTT
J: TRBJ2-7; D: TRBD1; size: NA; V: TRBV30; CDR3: CAWTYSDRGNEQYF; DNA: TGTGCCTGGACTTATTCCGACAGGGGGAACGAGCAGTACTTC